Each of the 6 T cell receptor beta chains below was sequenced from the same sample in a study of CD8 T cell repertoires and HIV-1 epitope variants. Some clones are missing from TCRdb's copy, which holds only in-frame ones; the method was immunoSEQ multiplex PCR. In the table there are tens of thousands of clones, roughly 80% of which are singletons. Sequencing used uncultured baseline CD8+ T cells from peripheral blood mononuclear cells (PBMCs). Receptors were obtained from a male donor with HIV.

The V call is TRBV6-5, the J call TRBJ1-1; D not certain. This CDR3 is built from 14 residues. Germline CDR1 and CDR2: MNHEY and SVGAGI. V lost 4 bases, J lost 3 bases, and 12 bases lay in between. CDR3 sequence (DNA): TGTGCCAGCAGTTCGGCAGGCGGGGACACTGAAGCTTTCTTT. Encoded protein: CASSSAGGDTEAFF.

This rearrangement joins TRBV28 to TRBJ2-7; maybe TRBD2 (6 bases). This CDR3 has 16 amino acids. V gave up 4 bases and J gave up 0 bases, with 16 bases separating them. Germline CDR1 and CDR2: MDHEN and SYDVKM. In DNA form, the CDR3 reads TGTGCCAGCAGTTCCGCGCCGGGACTCATCTCCTACGAGCAGTACTTC. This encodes CASSSAPGLISYEQYF.

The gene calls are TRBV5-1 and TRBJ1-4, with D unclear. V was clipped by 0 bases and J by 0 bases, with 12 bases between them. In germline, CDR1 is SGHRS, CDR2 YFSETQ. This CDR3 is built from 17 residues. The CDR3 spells CASSLGAGDATNEKLFF. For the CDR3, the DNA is TGCGCCAGCAGCTTGGGGGCTGGGGATGCAACTAATGAAAAACTGTTTTTT.

Here the CDR3 DNA reads TGTGCCAGCAGCCCGCAGGGGGATGAGTACGAGCAGTACTTC. It translates to CASSPQGDEYEQYF. The V and J genes are TRBV5-4 and TRBJ2-7; TRBD1 aligns across 7 bases. The CDR3 runs 14 residues. V trimming: 4 bases; J trimming: 4 bases; junction bases outside the gene matches: 8. Germline lookup yields CDR1 SGHNT and CDR2 YYREEE (reference sequence).

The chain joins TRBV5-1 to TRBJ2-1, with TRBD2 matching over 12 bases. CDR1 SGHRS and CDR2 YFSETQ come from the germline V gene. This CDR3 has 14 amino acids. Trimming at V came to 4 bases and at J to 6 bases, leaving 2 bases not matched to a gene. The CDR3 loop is CASSTTSGSNEQFF. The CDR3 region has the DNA TGCGCCAGCAGCACGACTAGCGGGAGCAATGAGCAGTTCTTC. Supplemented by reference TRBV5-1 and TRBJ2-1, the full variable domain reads KAGVTQTPRYLIKTRGQQVTLSCSPISGHRSVSWYQQTPGQGLQFLFEYFSETQRNKGNFPGRFSGRQFSNSRSEMNVSTLELGDSALYLCASSTTSGSNEQFFGPGTRLTVL.

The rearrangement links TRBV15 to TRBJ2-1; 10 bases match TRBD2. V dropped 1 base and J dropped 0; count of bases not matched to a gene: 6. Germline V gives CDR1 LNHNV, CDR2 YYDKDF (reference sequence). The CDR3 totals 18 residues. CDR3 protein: CATSRGTSGYSSYNEQFF. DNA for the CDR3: TGTGCCACCAGCAGAGGGACTAGCGGATATAGCTCCTACAATGAGCAGTTCTTC.